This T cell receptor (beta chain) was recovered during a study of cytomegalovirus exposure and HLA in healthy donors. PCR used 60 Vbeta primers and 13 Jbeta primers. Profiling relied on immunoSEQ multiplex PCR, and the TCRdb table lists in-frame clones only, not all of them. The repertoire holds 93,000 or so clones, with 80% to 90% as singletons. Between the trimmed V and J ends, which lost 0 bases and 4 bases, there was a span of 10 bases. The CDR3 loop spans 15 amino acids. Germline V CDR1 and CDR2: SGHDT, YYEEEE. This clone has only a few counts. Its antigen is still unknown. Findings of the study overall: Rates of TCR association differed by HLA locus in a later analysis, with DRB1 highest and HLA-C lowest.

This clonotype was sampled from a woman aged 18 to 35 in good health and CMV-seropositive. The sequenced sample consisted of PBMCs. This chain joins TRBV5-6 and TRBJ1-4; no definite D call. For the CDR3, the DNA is TGTGCCAGCAGCTTGGAGGAGGACTTTAATGAAAAACTGTTTTTT. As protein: CASSLEEDFNEKLFF.